These 25 T cell receptor beta chains share one sample of origin, sequenced in a study of identical twins. Using its own MiXCR run on the 5' RACE reads, TCRdb lists one record per CDR3 protein. The table shows some 710,000 distinct CDR3 sequences, with around 5.7% occurring only once. The sequencing input was naive T cells sorted from blood. These receptors were obtained from a man aged 18 to 35 in good health.

This clonotype showed up just a few times. The V call is TRBV5-1, the J call TRBJ2-1; 9 bases agree with TRBD1. CDR3 length equals 15 residues. CDR1 and CDR2 (germline): SGHRS, YFSETQ. The J segment lost 8 bases and the V segment lost 2 bases, leaving 8 bases of the junction unmatched. The CDR3 loop is CASSLGTGINDEQFF. DNA for the CDR3: TGCGCCAGCAGCTTAGGGACAGGGATCAACGATGAGCAGTTCTTC.

V gene TRBV20-1 combines with J gene TRBJ2-3, with TRBD2 identical over 8 bases. The trim removed 0 bases at V and 8 bases at J, leaving 10 bases unmatched. CDR1 and CDR2 (germline): DFQATT, SNEGSKA (reference sequence). The CDR3 runs to 15 residues. The CDR3 region has the DNA TGCAGTGCTAGAGATTTAGGGACTAGTAAAGGTACGCAGTATTTT. Translation gives CSARDLGTSKGTQYF.

This clonotype showed up many times. The rearrangement uses TRBV29-1 and TRBJ2-1; D gene unclear. Germline assignment: CDR1 SQVTM and CDR2 ANQGSEA. Trimming cost V 2 bases and J 5 bases, with 4 bases left between them. The CDR3 runs 11 residues. The CDR3 nucleotides read TGCAGCGTTGAAAGAGACAATGAGCAGTTCTTC. Amino acid sequence: CSVERDNEQFF.

This chain joins TRBV4-2 and TRBJ2-7, with 11 bases that match TRBD2. The germline V gene encodes CDR1 LGHNA and CDR2 YNFKEQ. V shed 0 bases, J shed 6 bases, and the junction held 16 bases outside the gene matches. The length of the CDR3 is 19 residues. CDR3 sequence reads: CASSQDGVLAGGARGEQYF. The CDR3 nucleotides are TGTGCCAGCAGCCAAGATGGTGTGTTAGCGGGAGGGGCCCGGGGCGAGCAGTACTTC.

This clonotype was detected ten times or more. The J gene is TRBJ2-2, the V gene TRBV27, with 11 positions matching TRBD2. The CDR3 consists of 16 residues. Trimming cost V 5 bases and J 0 bases; bases outside gene matches: 2. Per germline, CDR1 MNHEY and CDR2 SMNVEV (reference sequence). CDR3 loop: CASSALAGANTGELFF. The CDR3, as DNA: TGTGCCAGCAGTGCACTAGCGGGGGCGAACACCGGGGAGCTGTTTTTT.

CDR3: CSARGTSGKTDTQYF. The DNA of the CDR3 is TGCAGTGCTAGGGGGACTAGCGGGAAAACAGATACGCAGTATTTT. This rearrangement joins TRBV20-1 to TRBJ2-3; 13 bases line up with TRBD2. Germline CDR1 and CDR2: DFQATT and SNEGSKA (reference sequence). The CDR3 sequence is 15 residues long. V was pared by 3 bases and J by 3 bases, with 3 bases of the junction left unmatched.

This clonotype was seen at least ten times. The chain's CDR3 is CATSVGAEAFF. As DNA, the CDR3 is TGTGCCACCAGTGTAGGGGCTGAAGCTTTCTTT. V is TRBV24-1 and J is TRBJ1-1; possible D gene TRBD1, 5 bases. The CDR3 totals 11 residues. Germline V gives CDR1 KGHDR, CDR2 SFDVKD. V was cut by 5 bases and J by 6 bases, with 6 bases left in between.

With respect to this clonotype: A much larger clone lies one base from this, so it may be a read error. V and J are TRBV20-1 and TRBJ2-2; 9 bases line up with TRBD1. The CDR3 length is 15 residues. Germline loops: CDR1 DFQATT, CDR2 SNEGSKA (reference sequence). The CDR3 loop is CSARDGQGNTGELVF. The CDR3 nucleotides are TGCAGTGCTAGAGACGGACAGGGGAACACCGGGGAGCTGGTTTTT.

This clonotype was counted at least ten times. The chain joins TRBV5-1 to TRBJ2-1; TRBD2 aligns across 10 bases. The germline V gene encodes CDR1 SGHRS and CDR2 YFSETQ. The CDR3 contains 16 residues. V trimming: 0 bases; J trimming: 9 bases; junction bases outside the gene matches: 9. As DNA, the CDR3 is TGCGCCAGCAGCTTGGGTCTAGCGGGAGCGTTTAGTGAGCAGTTCTTC. Protein product: CASSLGLAGAFSEQFF.

In its sample, this clonotype was seen a few times. This chain joins TRBV24-1 and TRBJ2-1; D remains ambiguous. CDR1 is KGHDR and CDR2 is SFDVKD in the germline V gene. Trimming shortened V by 2 bases and J by 7 bases, and 11 bases separated the two germline ends. The length of the CDR3 is 14 residues. The CDR3 region is CATSDYLDSNEQFF. CDR3 sequence (DNA): TGTGCCACCAGTGATTACCTGGATTCAAATGAGCAGTTCTTC.

This clonotype was observed at least ten times. The chain combines TRBV18 with TRBJ2-7, with a tentative D call TRBD2 (5 bases). V shed 2 bases and J shed 5 bases, with 10 bases lying between them. The CDR3 is made up of 13 amino acids. CDR1 is KGHSH, CDR2 LQKENI, per germline. This CDR3 reads CASSPWAGDEQYV. CDR3 nucleotide sequence: TGTGCCAGCTCACCATGGGCGGGTGACGAGCAGTACGTC.

The V and J genes are TRBV11-2 and TRBJ2-3, with 7 bases aligning to TRBD2. CDR3 length: 16 amino acids. After removal of 1 base from V and 1 base from J, the junction contained 5 bases not matched to a gene. Germline loops: CDR1 SGHAT, CDR2 FQNNGV. The CDR3 here is CASSLGGRAGTDTQYF. The CDR3 DNA sequence: TGTGCCAGCAGCTTAGGGGGGAGGGCAGGCACAGATACGCAGTATTTT.

This clonotype has a count of ten or more. The V and J genes are TRBV10-3 and TRBJ2-1; 10 positions match TRBD2. The junction had 10 bases not matched to a gene; V was cut back by 7 bases and J by 4 bases. Germline loops: CDR1 ENHRY, CDR2 SYGVKD. The CDR3 extends over 16 amino acids. CDR3: CAINGAGGTGYNEQFF. DNA of the CDR3: TGTGCCATCAATGGAGCGGGAGGGACGGGATACAATGAGCAGTTCTTC.

This clonotype was picked up many times. The J gene is TRBJ2-2, the V gene TRBV20-1, with 7 bases identical to TRBD1. V was pared by 3 bases and J by 5 bases, with 3 bases of the junction left unmatched. Germline assignment: CDR1 DFQATT and CDR2 SNEGSKA (reference sequence). This CDR3 is built from 13 residues. CDR3 sequence reads: CSARGQLTGELFF. The CDR3, as DNA: TGCAGTGCTAGGGGACAGCTGACCGGGGAGCTGTTTTTT.

In its sample, this clonotype was seen many times. The chain is built from TRBV7-2 and TRBJ2-7; D is possibly TRBD2 (6 bases). Between the trimmed V and J ends, which lost 3 bases and 0 bases, there was a span of 9 bases. Germline V gene lookup returns CDR1 SGHTA and CDR2 FQGNSA. The CDR3 runs to 14 residues. CDR3 amino acids: CASSFAGSSYEQYV. CDR3 in DNA: TGTGCCAGCAGCTTTGCGGGGAGCTCCTACGAGCAGTACGTC.

This clonotype was seen many times. This chain joins TRBV6-5 and TRBJ2-1; D remains ambiguous. Between the trimmed V and J ends, which lost 2 bases and 0 bases, there was a span of 8 bases. Germline assignment: CDR1 MNHEY and CDR2 SVGAGI. The CDR3 has 15 residues. CDR3 sequence reads: CASSYVESSYNEQFF. In DNA, the CDR3 is TGTGCCAGCAGTTACGTGGAAAGCTCCTACAATGAGCAGTTCTTC.

This chain links TRBV6-1 with TRBJ2-5; D remains ambiguous. Germline assignment: CDR1 MNHNS and CDR2 SASEGT. The length of the CDR3 is 15 residues. Trimming pared 6 bases from V and 1 base from J, leaving 15 bases between. The CDR3 sequence: CASRIVRSAQETQYF. The CDR3 DNA is TGTGCCAGCAGGATCGTCCGCTCGGCCCAAGAGACCCAGTACTTC.

The rearrangement uses TRBV10-3 and TRBJ2-1; D may be TRBD2 (6 bases). The germline V gene encodes CDR1 ENHRY and CDR2 SYGVKD. V was pared by 6 bases and J by 15 bases, with 15 bases between. CDR3 length equals 11 residues. In nucleotides, the CDR3 is TGTGCCATCAGCTCGGGACTGTGGGTGTTCTTC. This gives the protein CAISSGLWVFF.

This clonotype was seen a few times. The chain combines TRBV7-2 with TRBJ2-5; 10 nucleotides match TRBD1. CDR1 SGHTA and CDR2 FQGNSA come from the germline V gene. CDR3 length: 17 residues. Trimming took 3 bases from V and 7 from J; bases not matched to a gene: 14. This chain's CDR3 is CASSFRTGGKWSGTQYF. The DNA of the CDR3 is TGTGCCAGCAGCTTCAGGACAGGGGGGAAGTGGTCGGGGACCCAGTACTTC.

This clonotype has a count of ten or more. This rearrangement joins TRBV11-2 to TRBJ2-1; no reliable D call. Looked up from germline, CDR1 is SGHAT and CDR2 is FQNNGV. The CDR3 loop spans 13 amino acids. V was shortened by 4 bases and J by 2 bases, with 6 bases between the two germline ends. The CDR3 coding sequence is TGTGCCAGCAGCTCCGAGACCTACAATGAGCAGTTCTTC. Translated: CASSSETYNEQFF.

This clonotype was observed at least ten times. The genes are TRBV12-3 or TRBV12-4 and TRBJ2-7; D unclear. The CDR3 is 12 amino acids. V shed 4 bases and J shed 4 bases, with 8 bases lying between them. Here the CDR3 DNA reads TGTGCCAGCAGTTCCAAGATATACGAGCAGTACTTC. Translated, it gives CASSSKIYEQYF.

This clonotype was recorded many times. The V gene is TRBV10-2, the J gene TRBJ1-4; D is possibly TRBD1 (6 bases). The CDR3 has 15 amino acids. V dropped 4 bases and J dropped 4 bases, with 13 bases sitting between them. Germline V gives CDR1 WSHSY, CDR2 SAAADI. The CDR3 reads CASSGGPGFNEKLFF. Written as DNA, the CDR3 is TGCGCCAGCAGTGGGGGGCCTGGGTTTAATGAAAAACTGTTTTTT.

This clonotype occurred a few times. This chain links TRBV24-1 with TRBJ2-3; TRBD2 agrees at 8 bases. Germline V gives CDR1 KGHDR, CDR2 SFDVKD. The CDR3 runs to 17 residues. V lost 4 bases, J lost 5 bases, and 13 bases stayed unmatched. The CDR3 loop is CATSDPKREPLRDTQYF. The CDR3 DNA follows: TGTGCCACCAGTGACCCCAAGCGGGAGCCTCTACGAGATACGCAGTATTTT.

This clonotype came up a few times. The chain joins TRBV5-1 to TRBJ2-6; D gene unclear. The germline V gene has CDR1 SGHRS and CDR2 YFSETQ. V was pared by 0 bases and J by 1 base, with 11 bases between. CDR3 length equals 17 residues. The CDR3 DNA reads TGCGCCAGCAGCTTGGCCGCGACGCCGTCTGGGGCCAACGTCCTGACTTTC. Residues: CASSLAATPSGANVLTF.

This clonotype was seen ten or more times. The chain employs TRBV6-6 and TRBJ1-4; 7 bases are shared with TRBD1. The CDR3 runs 13 residues. CDR1 and CDR2 from the germline V gene are MNHNY and SVGAGI (reference sequence). The V gene end was trimmed by 6 bases and the J gene end by 8 bases; junction bases not matched to a gene: 6. In nucleotides, the CDR3 is TGTGCCAGCAGGTTGGGACAGAACGAAAAACTGTTTTTT. Residues: CASRLGQNEKLFF.